The source of this T cell receptor beta chain is a study of blood T cell repertoires in COVID-19 (dated by TCRdb to 2020 to 2021). For context, the study as a whole: The collaborator samples originated in the United States, Italy and Spain and spanned the acute and convalescent phases of COVID-19. The repertoires were released in a freely available public database meant as a resource for research on the immune response to SARS-CoV-2. Where HLA class I and class II types were available, the types were taken from metadata supplied by the sample provider, not from assay-based typing. The samples were drawn from the first 160 participants of the ongoing ImmuneRACE study and from 950 to 1,500 subjects provided by 6 global collaborators. The material from the prospective study consisted of cDNA or gDNA derived from T cells, B-cell-depleted T cells, or PBMCs. Deeply sampled blood TCRbeta repertoires from subjects exposed to, actively infected with, or recovered from COVID-19 were included in the dataset. Sample metadata almost always included a de-identified subject ID, COVID-19 status, age in years and sex.

The investigation overall reported the following: The amount of clinical and demographic metadata varied by source and participant and was provided uncurated.

For CDR1 and CDR2, the germline V gene lists MDHEN and SYDVKM. The CDR3 numbers 14 residues from cysteine through phenylalanine. Only CDR3 DNA remains: 42 bases, in frame from the first base. Compared with germline, V lacks 0 bases and J lacks 10 bases; bases without a gene match: 8. Collaborating institutions collected whole blood in K2EDTA tubes following their own protocols. For TCRbeta analysis, collaborator samples were shipped as frozen whole blood, as isolated PBMCs, or as DNA extracted from either sample type. In regard to this clone: Its specific antigen is unknown. Base qualities are not provided; no much larger clone lies one nucleotide away.

TCRbeta CDR3 regions were amplified from genomic DNA by means of the immunoSEQ Assay, a bias-controlled multiplex PCR. Under the source paper's analysis protocol: The number of nucleated cells in each sample was estimated by amplification of reference gene primers within the assay. Sequence reads were collapsed and filtered to measure the absolute abundance of every unique TCRbeta CDR3 rearrangement. For each sample, productive Simpson clonality was calculated by taking the square root of Simpson's diversity index across productive rearrangements. In its TCRdb copy, this immuneACCESS table keeps in-frame sequences only and misses some clones. Where compared with another copy, unresolved V genes explain less than half of these, and the others have no known cause. The DNA gave D and trimming, while V, J and clone size come from that table. Across this sample there are tens of thousands of clones, with under 95% seen only once. Of the sample, roughly 4% falls within the top ten clones.

Source material: peripheral blood. This receptor was taken from a woman aged 50 to 60 in a cohort sampled during active COVID-19. Here the chain combines TRBV28 and TRBJ2-5; TRBD1 aligns with 7 central bases. CDR3 loop: CASSLWAGQGDQYF. The nucleotide sequence reads TGTGCCAGCAGTTTATGGGCAGGGCAGGGGGACCAGTACTTC.